One T cell receptor beta chain is described in this entry. Its antigen is unknown. Clones were sequenced by immunoSEQ multiplex PCR, and TCRdb holds only the in-frame ones, with some missing. The sample carries about 120,000 clones, over 85% recorded once. V lost 3 bases, J lost 6 bases, and 11 bases stayed unmatched. This CDR3 has 16 residues. The germline V gene has CDR1 SGHDN and CDR2 FVKESK. This record comes from a study of cytomegalovirus exposure and HLA in healthy donors. These donors were members of the approximately 120-subject validation cohort, a group separate from the approximately 670-subject first cohort. Notes on the study in general: It was found in a later analysis that first-cohort TCR clusters tended to co-occur in the 90 to 150 validation repertoires. Through in vitro validation, a few CMV-associated chains were shown to be specific for CMV antigens.

This chain uses TRBV14 with TRBJ2-1, with 7 bases matching TRBD2. The TCR sequence derives from a woman between 18 and 29 years old in good health and CMV-seronegative. Sequenced input: PBMCs. As DNA, the CDR3 is TGTGCCAGCAGCCATACTCTGACTAGCCGGGTCAATGAGCAGTTCTTC. This codes for CASSHTLTSRVNEQFF. The full variable domain, completed using reference TRBV14 and TRBJ2-1, is EAGVTQFPSHSVIEKGQTVTLRCDPISGHDNLYWYRRVMGKEIKFLLHFVKESKQDESGMPNNRFLAERTGGTYSTLKVQPAELEDSGVYFCASSHTLTSRVNEQFFGPGTRLTVL.